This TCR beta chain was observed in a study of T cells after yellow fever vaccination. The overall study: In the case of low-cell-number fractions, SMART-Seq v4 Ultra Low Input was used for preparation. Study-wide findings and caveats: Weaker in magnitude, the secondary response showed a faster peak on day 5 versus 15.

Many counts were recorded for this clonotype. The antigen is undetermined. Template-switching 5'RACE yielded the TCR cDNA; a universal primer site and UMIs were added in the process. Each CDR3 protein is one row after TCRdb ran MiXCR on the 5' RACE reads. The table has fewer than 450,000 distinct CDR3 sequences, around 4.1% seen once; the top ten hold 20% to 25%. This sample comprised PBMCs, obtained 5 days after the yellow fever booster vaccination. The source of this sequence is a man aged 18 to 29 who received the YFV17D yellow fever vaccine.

CDR3 protein: CASSAPSGGDDEQFF. The CDR3 nucleotides read TGCGCCAGCAGCGCCCCTAGCGGGGGGGATGATGAGCAGTTCTTC. V usage is TRBV5-1 and J usage is TRBJ2-1, with 12 positions matching TRBD2. The germline V gene has CDR1 SGHRS and CDR2 YFSETQ. J was trimmed by 8 bases and V by 4 bases; bases with no gene match: 7. The CDR3 loop spans 15 amino acids.